This TCR beta chain was documented in a study of shared clonotypes between healthy human individuals. Study-level findings and limits: Despite large depth, sorted-subset datasets appeared incompletely sequenced. Larger estimated richness was generally seen in naive subsets than in memory subsets.

Concerning this clone itself: Its antigen is unidentified.

The CDR3 totals 14 residues. Trimming took off 3 bases at V and 2 bases at J, with 9 bases between the two ends. Germline CDR1 and CDR2: LNHDA and SQIVND (reference sequence). Healthy HIV-negative adults without recent acute infections or vaccinations served as donors. The study separated CD4+ cells into CD45RA+ naive and CD45RA-negative memory subsets. Libraries were prepared by immunoSEQ multiplex PCR; TCRdb keeps only in-frame clonotypes and omits some of them. This sample carries about 980,000 clones, roughly 72% of them seen once, and the ten largest clones take 1.5%. The origin of this receptor is a man aged 18 to 29 in good health. V is TRBV19 and J is TRBJ2-3; D is undetermined. The sample taken for sequencing was memory CD4+ T cells sorted from blood. Described subset: CD45RA-negative fraction. CDR3 in amino acids: CASSMIGYTDTQYF. The CDR3 DNA is TGTGCCAGTAGTATGATAGGGTACACAGATACGCAGTATTTT.